Each of the 23 T cell receptor beta chains below was sequenced from the same sample in a study of blood T cell repertoires in COVID-19. The protocol was immunoSEQ multiplex PCR, while the TCRdb copy is restricted to in-frame clones and leaves out a portion. In the table there are hundreds of thousands of clones, approximately 85% of which are singletons. The sequenced material came from peripheral blood. The receptors originated from a man aged 50-59 years with COVID-19, enrolled during active disease.

V gene TRBV3-1 (or the pseudogene TRBV3-2) combines with J gene TRBJ1-5; TRBD1 is a possible D gene (5 bases). Trimming cost V 1 base and J 2 bases, with 15 bases left between them. The V gene's germline CDR1 is LGHDT and CDR2 YNNKEL (reference sequence). There are 17 residues in the CDR3. CDR3 coding DNA: TGTGCCAGCAGCCAAGGGGCAACAGCGGGGGGCAATCAGCCCCAGCATTTT. Amino acids: CASSQGATAGGNQPQHF.

The rearrangement links TRBV7-8 to TRBJ2-5, with 9 bases matching TRBD2. V shed 0 bases, J shed 0 bases, and the junction held 8 bases outside the gene matches. Per germline, CDR1 SGHVS and CDR2 FQNEAQ. The CDR3 spans 18 residues. The CDR3 nucleotides read TGTGCCAGCAGCTTAGCGCTTAGCGGGGGAGTGTACCAAGAGACCCAGTACTTC. This gives the protein CASSLALSGGVYQETQYF.

V gene TRBV5-1 combines with J gene TRBJ1-1; a possible D gene is TRBD1 (5 bases). The ends were cut back, 0 bases at V and 7 bases at J, with 10 bases in the middle. Germline CDR1 is SGHRS and CDR2 is YFSETQ. The CDR3 consists of 13 residues. The CDR3 DNA reads TGCGCCAGCAGCTTGGGACAAGACAGTGAAGCTTTCTTT. It is translated as CASSLGQDSEAFF. Supplemented by reference TRBV5-1 and TRBJ1-1, the full variable domain reads KAGVTQTPRYLIKTRGQQVTLSCSPISGHRSVSWYQQTPGQGLQFLFEYFSETQRNKGNFPGRFSGRQFSNSRSEMNVSTLELGDSALYLCASSLGQDSEAFFGQGTRLTVV.

The chain links TRBV29-1 to TRBJ2-3; tentative D call: TRBD1 (6 bases). Germline assignment: CDR1 SQVTM and CDR2 ANQGSEA. This CDR3 region has 13 residues. V lost 3 bases, J lost 6 bases, and 13 bases lay in between. In DNA, the CDR3 is TGCAGCGTTGAGAAGGACAGAGGGGATACGCAGTATTTT. Encoded protein: CSVEKDRGDTQYF.

The chain employs TRBV5-4 and TRBJ2-3, with 9 positions matching TRBD2. The germline gives CDR1 SGHNT, CDR2 YYREEE (reference sequence). The CDR3 contains 15 residues. Trimming took 0 bases from V and 9 from J; bases not matched to a gene: 8. The CDR3 DNA sequence: TGTGCCAGCAGCTTGGCTGCGGGGGGGCCAGGAACGCAGTATTTT. Residues: CASSLAAGGPGTQYF.

The V gene is TRBV4-2, the J gene TRBJ1-5, with 11 bases identical to TRBD1. CDR3 size: 16 residues. Germline V gene sequence: CDR1 LGHNA, CDR2 YNFKEQ. The V gene end was trimmed by 0 bases and the J gene end by 5 bases; junction bases not matched to a gene: 3. In DNA, the CDR3 is TGTGCCAGCAGCCAAGATGGGGGACAGGGGGATCAGCCCCAGCATTTT. Protein product: CASSQDGGQGDQPQHF.

This clone showed up just a few times. The V gene is TRBV6-5, the J gene TRBJ2-7; TRBD1 is a possible D gene (5 bases). The V gene lost 8 bases and the J gene lost 6 bases, with 14 bases spanning the gap. CDR3 size: 12 residues. Germline lookup yields CDR1 MNHEY and CDR2 SVGAGI. This CDR3 is CASSKGVGEQYF. The CDR3 nucleotides read TGTGCCAGCTCGAAAGGGGTCGGCGAGCAGTACTTC.

This chain links TRBV9 with TRBJ2-1; 14 bases line up with TRBD2. The CDR3 has 17 residues. The ends lost 4 bases at V and 9 bases at J; junction bases unmatched: 12. Germline lookup yields CDR1 SGDLS and CDR2 YYNGEE. The CDR3 nucleotides are TGTGCCAGCAGCCCTTCCCCTAGACTAGCGGGGGGGCTTGAGCAGTTCTTC. Residues: CASSPSPRLAGGLEQFF.

The chain joins TRBV18 to TRBJ1-3, with 10 bases that match TRBD1. With 3 bases clipped from V and 4 bases from J, the junction kept 6 bases outside the gene matches. CDR1 is KGHSH and CDR2 is LQKENI in the germline V gene. The CDR3 is 16 amino acids. CDR3 loop: CASSPTGQGLGNTIYF. The CDR3, as DNA: TGTGCCAGCTCACCCACGGGACAGGGGCTGGGAAACACCATATATTTT.

This rearrangement joins TRBV6-5 to TRBJ1-1, with D tentatively TRBD1 (5 bases). The CDR3 is 14 amino acids. Germline CDR1 reads MNHEY; CDR2 reads SVGAGI. V lost 5 bases to trimming and J lost 6 bases, with 16 bases between them. The CDR3: CASSTHNRGAEAFF. Written as DNA, the CDR3 is TGTGCCAGCAGTACTCACAACCGGGGGGCTGAAGCTTTCTTT.

The genes are TRBV3-1 (or the pseudogene TRBV3-2) and TRBJ1-5; weak D call: TRBD1 (5 bases). Germline CDR1 is LGHDT and CDR2 is YNNKEL (reference sequence). CDR3 length: 17 amino acids. Trimming pared 0 bases from V and 3 bases from J, leaving 15 bases between. This CDR3 is CASSQDRSQVYNQPQHF. The CDR3 DNA sequence: TGTGCCAGCAGCCAAGATAGGTCACAGGTCTACAATCAGCCCCAGCATTTT.

This clone has a handful of counts. This rearrangement joins TRBV6-5 to TRBJ2-3, with D tentatively TRBD2 (5 bases). The germline gives CDR1 MNHEY, CDR2 SVGAGI. The CDR3 length is 14 residues. V lost 6 bases and J lost 2, with 12 bases in between. The CDR3 loop is CASSSGVSTDTQYF. The CDR3 DNA reads TGTGCCAGCAGCTCCGGGGTTTCCACAGATACGCAGTATTTT.

This clone was recorded once. The chain employs TRBV9 and TRBJ2-7; D is unclear. This CDR3 has 14 residues. Germline CDR1 reads SGDLS; CDR2 reads YYNGEE. Trimming took 0 bases from V and 0 from J, leaving 7 bases between them. The CDR3 DNA follows: TGTGCCAGCAGCGTAGTGGGCGACTCCTACGAGCAGTACTTC. Translated: CASSVVGDSYEQYF.

V is TRBV20-1 and J is TRBJ1-1, with TRBD1 identical over 7 bases. CDR3 length equals 10 residues. The germline V gene has CDR1 DFQATT and CDR2 SNEGSKA (reference sequence). The CDR3 sequence: CRVGTDEAFF. CDR3 coding DNA: TGCAGGGTTGGGACAGACGAAGCTTTCTTT.

This clone has just one count. This chain connects TRBV19 to TRBJ2-7; perhaps TRBD2 as D (5 bases). This CDR3 has 14 residues. Germline V gives CDR1 LNHDA, CDR2 SQIVND (reference sequence). Trimming stripped 3 bases from V and 3 bases from J, with 12 bases between. The CDR3 loop is CASSIMSGSYEQYF. The DNA for the CDR3 is TGTGCCAGTAGTATTATGTCGGGGAGCTACGAGCAGTACTTC.

The chain joins TRBV7-3 to TRBJ2-2, with 11 bases lining up with TRBD2. Germline-derived CDR1 and CDR2 are SGHTA and FQGTGA. This CDR3 has 19 amino acids. V was pared by 5 bases and J by 4 bases, with 15 bases of the junction left unmatched. This CDR3 reads CASSPLTLLAGVRTGELFF. The DNA for the CDR3 is TGTGCCAGCAGCCCCCTCACCTTACTAGCGGGGGTCCGCACCGGGGAGCTGTTTTTT.

The V and J genes are TRBV5-1 and TRBJ2-7, with D possibly matching TRBD2 (6 bases). CDR1 and CDR2 from the germline V gene are SGHRS and YFSETQ. V lost 0 bases and J lost 6, with 10 bases in between. The CDR3 covers 13 residues. CDR3 sequence (DNA): TGCGCCAGCAGCTTGGGAGCGGGTGCCGAGCAGTACTTC. This sequence encodes CASSLGAGAEQYF.

The chain recombines TRBV7-8 with TRBJ1-4; D gene uncertain. The CDR3 totals 14 residues. The germline gives CDR1 SGHVS, CDR2 FQNEAQ. Trimming removed 3 bases at V and 0 bases at J, with 5 bases between. The CDR3 is CASSFLATNEKLFF. CDR3 coding DNA: TGTGCCAGCAGCTTCCTTGCAACTAATGAAAAACTGTTTTTT.

V is TRBV12-3 or TRBV12-4 and J is TRBJ1-5, with 9 positions matching TRBD1. Trimming took 10 bases from V and 3 from J; bases not matched to a gene: 4. The CDR3 runs 13 residues. The CDR3 nucleotides are TGTGCCACGCGACAGGGGGTCAATCAGCCCCAGCATTTT. This encodes CATRQGVNQPQHF.

The rearrangement joins TRBV5-1 to TRBJ2-6, with TRBD1 identical over 8 bases. The CDR3 spans 18 residues. The junction had 8 bases not matched to a gene; V was cut back by 1 base and J by 2 bases. Looked up from germline, CDR1 is SGHRS and CDR2 is YFSETQ. Here the CDR3 reads CASSLQGALVPGANVLTF. CDR3 nucleotide sequence: TGCGCCAGCAGCTTGCAGGGGGCACTAGTCCCTGGGGCCAACGTCCTGACTTTC.

The V call is TRBV5-1, the J call TRBJ1-4, with 7 bases matching TRBD1. CDR1 and CDR2 from the germline V gene are SGHRS and YFSETQ. Trimming took 3 bases from V and 7 from J; bases not matched to a gene: 12. There are 16 residues in the CDR3. This CDR3 is CASSWGRQGTGEKLFF. The CDR3 DNA reads as TGCGCCAGCAGCTGGGGGCGACAGGGCACAGGTGAAAAACTGTTTTTT.

V is TRBV28 and J is TRBJ2-7, with TRBD1 identical over 7 bases. The CDR3 extends over 13 amino acids. The V segment lost 1 base and the J segment 4 bases; nucleotides outside the gene matches: 1. Germline loops: CDR1 MDHEN, CDR2 SYDVKM. This CDR3 is CASSLLTGYEQYF. CDR3 DNA: TGTGCCAGCAGTTTATTGACAGGGTACGAGCAGTACTTC.

The chain employs TRBV3-1 (or the pseudogene TRBV3-2) and TRBJ2-1; the match to TRBD2 covers 9 bases. This CDR3 has 17 amino acids. V lost 4 bases to trimming and J lost 6 bases; unmatched junction nucleotides: 13. The V gene's germline CDR1 is LGHDT and CDR2 YNNKEL (reference sequence). CDR3 nucleotide sequence: TGTGCCAGCAGCCCTAGACTAGCGGCGGGAGGGACCAATGAGCAGTTCTTC. This gives the protein CASSPRLAAGGTNEQFF.